These T cell receptor beta chains were read from a single sample in a study of cytomegalovirus exposure and HLA in healthy donors. Assay: immunoSEQ multiplex PCR; the TCRdb copy retains only in-frame clones and omits some. The sample table sets out some 82,000 clones. Input material: PBMCs. The source of these receptors is a woman aged 30 to 39 in good health and CMV-seronegative. The CDR3 runs from the conserved cysteine through the conserved F or W. D genes are given only for firm matches.

j_gene: TRBJ1-4
d_gene: NA
v_gene: TRBV11-3
CDR3nt: TGTGCCAGCAGCTTCCTCCCCGGGAGGCCTAATGAAAAACTGTTTTTT
CDR3aa: CASSFLPGRPNEKLFF

j_gene: TRBJ2-7
d_gene: NA
v_gene: TRBV7-8
CDR3nt: TGTGCCAGCAGCCGCGCAGGGGCGACTTACGAGCAGTACTTC
CDR3aa: CASSRAGATYEQYF

j_gene: TRBJ2-7
d_gene: TRBD2
v_gene: TRBV2
CDR3nt: TGTGCCAGCAGCCTAGCGGGATACGAGCAGTACTTC
CDR3aa: CASSLAGYEQYF

j_gene: TRBJ2-7
d_gene: NA
v_gene: TRBV10-3
CDR3nt: TGTGCCATTGGATTGGGCGGGGCCGCGGCCTACGAGCAGTACTTC
CDR3aa: CAIGLGGAAAYEQYF

j_gene: TRBJ2-2
d_gene: TRBD1
v_gene: TRBV15
CDR3nt: TGTGCCACCAGCAGCGCACAGGGGGCGCGGAACACCGGGGAGCTGTTTTTT
CDR3aa: CATSSAQGARNTGELFF

j_gene: TRBJ1-4
d_gene: TRBD1
v_gene: TRBV5-1
CDR3nt: TGCGCCAGCAGCCGGGACAGGGGCGATGAAAAACTGTTTTTT
CDR3aa: CASSRDRGDEKLFF

j_gene: TRBJ1-2
d_gene: NA
v_gene: TRBV2
CDR3nt: TGTGCCAGCAGTTCCGGGGGAGGTGGCTACACCTTC
CDR3aa: CASSSGGGGYTF

j_gene: TRBJ2-3
d_gene: NA
v_gene: TRBV7-8
CDR3nt: TGTGCCAGCAGTCCCATTAAGGAGTCTAGCACAGATACGCAGTATTTT
CDR3aa: CASSPIKESSTDTQYF

j_gene: TRBJ1-5
d_gene: NA
v_gene: TRBV2
CDR3nt: TGTGCCAGCAGTGAAGAGGGGGTGGCAAATCAGCCCCAGCATTTT
CDR3aa: CASSEEGVANQPQHF

j_gene: TRBJ1-2
d_gene: TRBD1
v_gene: TRBV5-5
CDR3nt: TGTGCCAGCAGTAGTCGGGACAGGGGTAAGGCGGCGAATGGCTACACCTTC
CDR3aa: CASSSRDRGKAANGYTF

j_gene: TRBJ2-7
d_gene: TRBD1
v_gene: TRBV6-1
CDR3nt: TGTGCCAGCAGTAACCCGACAGGGTTATTCGAGCAGTACTTC
CDR3aa: CASSNPTGLFEQYF

j_gene: TRBJ1-6
d_gene: NA
v_gene: TRBV4-1
CDR3nt: TGCGCCAGCAGCCAAGAAAGCGGTAATTCACCCCTCCACTTT
CDR3aa: CASSQESGNSPLHF

j_gene: TRBJ2-1
d_gene: NA
v_gene: TRBV25-1
CDR3nt: TGTGCCAGCAGTGACAGGGACAATGAGCAGTTCTTC
CDR3aa: CASSDRDNEQFF

j_gene: TRBJ1-2
d_gene: TRBD1
v_gene: TRBV4-2
CDR3nt: TGTGCCAGCAGCCCCTCGCCCGGGACAGGGAACTATGGCTACACCTTC
CDR3aa: CASSPSPGTGNYGYTF

j_gene: TRBJ2-5
d_gene: NA
v_gene: TRBV4-1
CDR3nt: TGCGCCAGCAGCCAAGATCTAGTTAGCGAGACCCAGTACTTC
CDR3aa: CASSQDLVSETQYF

j_gene: TRBJ1-1
d_gene: TRBD1
v_gene: TRBV6-5
CDR3nt: TGTGCCAGCAGTCGGGACAGGGGGTTGAACACTGAAGCTTTCTTT
CDR3aa: CASSRDRGLNTEAFF

j_gene: TRBJ2-1
d_gene: TRBD2
v_gene: TRBV6-5
CDR3nt: TGTGCCAGCAGTTACTCAACTAGCGGGGGGCCGGATGAGCAGTTCTTC
CDR3aa: CASSYSTSGGPDEQFF

j_gene: TRBJ2-7
d_gene: NA
v_gene: TRBV9
CDR3nt: TGTGCCAGCAGCGCCCGACAGGACTTTCTTGGCGAGCAGTACTTC
CDR3aa: CASSARQDFLGEQYF

j_gene: TRBJ2-1
d_gene: NA
v_gene: TRBV9
CDR3nt: TGTGCCAGCAGCGTAGAGAGGGCGAACAATGAGCAGTTCTTC
CDR3aa: CASSVERANNEQFF

j_gene: TRBJ1-1
d_gene: NA
v_gene: TRBV9
CDR3nt: TGTGCCAGCAGCAGCAACTCTAACACTGAAGCTTTCTTT
CDR3aa: CASSSNSNTEAFF

j_gene: TRBJ2-1
d_gene: TRBD2
v_gene: TRBV5-4
CDR3nt: TGTGCCAGCAGCTCGTGGACTAGCGCCTACAATGAGCAGTTCTTC
CDR3aa: CASSSWTSAYNEQFF

j_gene: TRBJ1-4
d_gene: TRBD1
v_gene: TRBV28
CDR3nt: TGTGCCAGCAGCTACAGGGGAATTGAGTATGAAAAACTGTTTTTT
CDR3aa: CASSYRGIEYEKLFF

j_gene: TRBJ2-3
d_gene: NA
v_gene: TRBV18
CDR3nt: TGTGCCAGCTCTCCCTTGGACATTCAGAGAGATACGCAGTATTTT
CDR3aa: CASSPLDIQRDTQYF

j_gene: TRBJ2-1
d_gene: TRBD2
v_gene: TRBV29-1
CDR3nt: TGCAGCGTTGAAAAGAGGTTCCCGGGGGGTGAGCAGTTCTTC
CDR3aa: CSVEKRFPGGEQFF

j_gene: TRBJ1-1
d_gene: TRBD1
v_gene: TRBV7-9
CDR3nt: TGTGCCAGCAGCTCACAGGGGAGGCACACTGAAGCTTTCTTT
CDR3aa: CASSSQGRHTEAFF

j_gene: TRBJ2-5
d_gene: NA
v_gene: TRBV5-1
CDR3nt: TGCGCCAGCAGCTTGGGTGGGGGCGGCCAAGAGACCCAGTACTTC
CDR3aa: CASSLGGGGQETQYF

j_gene: TRBJ2-7
d_gene: TRBD2
v_gene: TRBV18
CDR3nt: TGTGCCAGCTCACCCAAGGGAGGGCCCTACGAGCAGTACTTC
CDR3aa: CASSPKGGPYEQYF

j_gene: TRBJ2-1
d_gene: NA
v_gene: TRBV30
CDR3nt: TGTGCCTGGGGGGGGTCCTACAATGAGCAGTTCTTC
CDR3aa: CAWGGSYNEQFF

j_gene: TRBJ2-3
d_gene: NA
v_gene: TRBV30
CDR3nt: TGTGCCTGGAGGAGAAGCACAGATACGCAGTATTTT
CDR3aa: CAWRRSTDTQYF

j_gene: TRBJ2-7
d_gene: NA
v_gene: TRBV18
CDR3nt: TGTGCCAGCTCACAGAGCGCCTACGAGCAGTACTTC
CDR3aa: CASSQSAYEQYF

j_gene: TRBJ1-2
d_gene: NA
v_gene: TRBV18
CDR3nt: TGTGCCAGCTCACCGGCTGGCTATGGCTACACCTTC
CDR3aa: CASSPAGYGYTF

j_gene: TRBJ1-1
d_gene: NA
v_gene: TRBV7-8
CDR3nt: TGTGCCAGCAGCGCCCGGGACAAGAACACTGAAGCTTTCTTT
CDR3aa: CASSARDKNTEAFF

j_gene: TRBJ1-5
d_gene: TRBD1
v_gene: TRBV2
CDR3nt: TGTGCCAGCAGTGACTTCGGACAGGGTAGACAGCCCCAGCATTTT
CDR3aa: CASSDFGQGRQPQHF